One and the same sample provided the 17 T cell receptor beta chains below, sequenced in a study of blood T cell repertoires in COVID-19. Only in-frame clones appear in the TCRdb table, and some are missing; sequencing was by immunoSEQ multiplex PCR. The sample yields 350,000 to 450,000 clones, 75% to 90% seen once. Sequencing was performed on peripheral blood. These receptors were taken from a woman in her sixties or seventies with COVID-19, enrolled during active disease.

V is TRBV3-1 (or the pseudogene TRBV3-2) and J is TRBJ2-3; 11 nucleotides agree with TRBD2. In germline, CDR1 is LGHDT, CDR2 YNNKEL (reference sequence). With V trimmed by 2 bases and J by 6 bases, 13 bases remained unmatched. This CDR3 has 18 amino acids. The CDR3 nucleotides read TGTGCCAGCAGCCAATACCTCGATAGCGGGGGGGCATGGGATACGCAGTATTTT. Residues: CASSQYLDSGGAWDTQYF.

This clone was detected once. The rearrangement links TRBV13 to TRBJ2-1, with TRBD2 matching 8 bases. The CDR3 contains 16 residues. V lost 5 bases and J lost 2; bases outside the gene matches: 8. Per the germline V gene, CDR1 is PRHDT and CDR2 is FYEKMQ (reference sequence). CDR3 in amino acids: CASSLQAGETYNEQFF. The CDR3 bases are TGTGCCAGCAGCCTCCAAGCGGGGGAAACCTACAATGAGCAGTTCTTC.

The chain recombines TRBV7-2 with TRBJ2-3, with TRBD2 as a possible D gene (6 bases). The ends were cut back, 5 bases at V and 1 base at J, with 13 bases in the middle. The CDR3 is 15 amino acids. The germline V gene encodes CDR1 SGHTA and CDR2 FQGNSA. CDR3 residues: CASSTRLGRTDTQYF. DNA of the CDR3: TGTGCCAGCAGCACCCGACTAGGTCGCACAGATACGCAGTATTTT.

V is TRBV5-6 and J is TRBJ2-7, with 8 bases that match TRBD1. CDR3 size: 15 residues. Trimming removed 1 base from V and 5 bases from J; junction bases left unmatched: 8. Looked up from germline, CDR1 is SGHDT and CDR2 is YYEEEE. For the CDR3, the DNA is TGTGCCAGCAGCTTGCGTCAGGGGGCTCGCGACGAGCAGTACTTC. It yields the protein CASSLRQGARDEQYF.

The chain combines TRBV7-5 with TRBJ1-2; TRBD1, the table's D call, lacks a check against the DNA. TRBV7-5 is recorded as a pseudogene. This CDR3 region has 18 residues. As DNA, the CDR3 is TGTGTCAGAAGCTTTAGGGGTAACTGCTTGCGAGCTAACTATGGCTACACCTTC. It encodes CVRSFRGNCLRANYGYTF.

CDR3 bases: TGTGCCAGCAGCCCCCGTGAGGGCCCTATGAACACTGAAGCTTTCTTT. It specifies CASSPREGPMNTEAFF. The V and J genes are TRBV7-9 and TRBJ1-1; D call uncertain. Trimming left V 5 bases short and J 0 bases short, with 16 bases between. Looked up from germline, CDR1 is SEHNR and CDR2 is FQNEAQ (reference sequence). The CDR3 covers 16 residues.

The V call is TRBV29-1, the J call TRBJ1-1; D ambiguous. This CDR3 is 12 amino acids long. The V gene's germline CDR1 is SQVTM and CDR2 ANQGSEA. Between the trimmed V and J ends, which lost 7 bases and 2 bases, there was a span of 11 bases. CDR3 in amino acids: CSAKNINTEAFF. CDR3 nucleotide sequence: TGCAGCGCCAAGAACATCAACACTGAAGCTTTCTTT.

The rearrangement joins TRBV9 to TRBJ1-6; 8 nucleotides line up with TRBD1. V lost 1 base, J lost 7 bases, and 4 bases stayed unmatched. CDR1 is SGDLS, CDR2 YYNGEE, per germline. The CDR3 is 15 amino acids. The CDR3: CASSVNTGGNSPLHF. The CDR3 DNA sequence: TGTGCCAGCAGCGTAAACACAGGGGGGAATTCACCCCTCCACTTT. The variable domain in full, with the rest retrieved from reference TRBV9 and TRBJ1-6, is DSGVTQTPKHLITATGQRVTLRCSPRSGDLSVYWYQQSLDQGLQFLIQYYNGEERAKGNILERFSAQQFPDLHSELNLSSLELGDSALYFCASSVNTGGNSPLHFGNGTRLTVT.

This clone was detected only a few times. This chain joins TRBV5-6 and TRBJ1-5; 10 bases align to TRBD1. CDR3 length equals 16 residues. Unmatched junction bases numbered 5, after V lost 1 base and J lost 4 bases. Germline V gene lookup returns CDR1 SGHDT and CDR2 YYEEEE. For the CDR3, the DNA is TGTGCCAGCAGCTTGATGGACAGGGGGGTAAATCAGCCCCAGCATTTT. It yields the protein CASSLMDRGVNQPQHF.

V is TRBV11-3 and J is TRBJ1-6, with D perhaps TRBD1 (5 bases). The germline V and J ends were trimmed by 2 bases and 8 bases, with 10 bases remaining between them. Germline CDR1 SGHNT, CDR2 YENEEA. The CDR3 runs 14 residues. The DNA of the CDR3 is TGTGCCAGCAGCTTATCCTGGGGCGATTCACCCCTCCACTTT. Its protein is CASSLSWGDSPLHF.

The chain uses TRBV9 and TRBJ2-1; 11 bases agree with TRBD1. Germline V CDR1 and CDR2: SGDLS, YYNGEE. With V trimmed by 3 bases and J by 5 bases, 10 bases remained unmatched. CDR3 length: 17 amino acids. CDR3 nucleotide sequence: TGTGCCAGCAGCGGCGACCCGGGACAGGGGGGCCACAATGAGCAGTTCTTC. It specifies CASSGDPGQGGHNEQFF.

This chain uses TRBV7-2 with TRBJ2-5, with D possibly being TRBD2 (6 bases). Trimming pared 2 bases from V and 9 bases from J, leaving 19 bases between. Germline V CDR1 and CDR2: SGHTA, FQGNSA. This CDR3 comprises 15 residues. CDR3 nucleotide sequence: TGTGCCAGCAGCTTAAAGGCCCCCCCATGGGGGGCCCAGTACTTC. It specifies CASSLKAPPWGAQYF. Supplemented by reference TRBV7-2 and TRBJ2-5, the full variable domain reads GAGVSQSPSNKVTEKGKDVELRCDPISGHTALYWYRQSLGQGLEFLIYFQGNSAPDKSGLPSDRFSAERTGGSVSTLTIQRTQQEDSAVYLCASSLKAPPWGAQYFGPGTRLLVL.

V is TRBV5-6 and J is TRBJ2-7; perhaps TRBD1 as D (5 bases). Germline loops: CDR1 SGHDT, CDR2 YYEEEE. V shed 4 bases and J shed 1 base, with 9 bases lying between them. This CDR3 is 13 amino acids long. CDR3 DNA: TGTGCCAGCAGCCTAGGGGCATCCTACGAGCAGTACTTC. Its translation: CASSLGASYEQYF.

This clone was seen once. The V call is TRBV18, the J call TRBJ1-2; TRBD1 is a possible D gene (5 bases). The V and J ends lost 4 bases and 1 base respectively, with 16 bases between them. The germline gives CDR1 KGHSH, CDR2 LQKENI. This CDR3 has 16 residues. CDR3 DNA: TGTGCCAGCTCACAGGGGTACAGCAACCTTAACTATGGCTACACCTTC. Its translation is CASSQGYSNLNYGYTF. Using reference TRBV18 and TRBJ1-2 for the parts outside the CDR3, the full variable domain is NAGVMQNPRHLVRRRGQEARLRCSPMKGHSHVYWYRQLPEEGLKFMVYLQKENIIDESGMPKERFSAEFPKEGPSILRIQQVVRGDSAAYFCASSQGYSNLNYGYTFGSGTRLTVV.

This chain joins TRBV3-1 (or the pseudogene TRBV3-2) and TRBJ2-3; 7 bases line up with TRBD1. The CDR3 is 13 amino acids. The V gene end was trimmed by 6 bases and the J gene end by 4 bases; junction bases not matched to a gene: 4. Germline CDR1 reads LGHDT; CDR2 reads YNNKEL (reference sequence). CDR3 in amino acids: CASSDQGADTQYF. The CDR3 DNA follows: TGTGCCAGCAGTGATCAGGGGGCAGATACGCAGTATTTT.

CDR3 in amino acids: CASSYGAAGTDTQYF. The DNA for the CDR3 is TGTGCCAGCAGTTACGGGGCGGCAGGGACAGATACGCAGTATTTT. The chain has TRBV6-5 and TRBJ2-3; perhaps TRBD1 as D (5 bases). Between the trimmed V and J ends, which lost 2 bases and 3 bases, there was a span of 12 bases. Germline CDR1 reads MNHEY; CDR2 reads SVGAGI. This CDR3 is 15 amino acids long.

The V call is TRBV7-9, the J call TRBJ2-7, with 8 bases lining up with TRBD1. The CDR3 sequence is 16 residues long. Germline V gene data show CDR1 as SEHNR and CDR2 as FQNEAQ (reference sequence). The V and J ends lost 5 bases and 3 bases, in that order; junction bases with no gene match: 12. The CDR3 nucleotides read TGTGCCAGCAGCCCGCGGGGTGGACAGGGTTTCTACGAGCAGTACTTC. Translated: CASSPRGGQGFYEQYF. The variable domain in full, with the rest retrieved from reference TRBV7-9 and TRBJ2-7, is DTGVSQNPRHKITKRGQNVTFRCDPISEHNRLYWYRQTLGQGPEFLTYFQNEAQLEKSRLLSDRFSAERPKGSFSTLEIQRTEQGDSAMYLCASSPRGGQGFYEQYFGPGTRLTVT.